The rows below give T cell receptor beta chains drawn from one sample of a study of cytomegalovirus exposure and HLA in healthy donors. Repertoires were generated with immunoSEQ multiplex PCR, while TCRdb's copy carries only in-frame clones and drops some. The sample shows 110,000 or so clones, around 68% of them seen only once. Sequenced sample: PBMCs. These receptors were collected from a woman aged 45 to 65 in good health and CMV-seropositive. Each CDR3 is given with its conserved first and last residue. Each record gives: J gene, V gene, D gene, CDR3 protein, CDR3 DNA. A D gene is named only where the DNA matches it firmly.

TRBJ1-2	TRBV5-4	.	CASSGAIGTQVDYGYTF	TGTGCCAGCAGCGGGGCCATTGGGACTCAGGTAGACTATGGCTACACCTTC
TRBJ2-2	TRBV6-5	.	CASSTGTGELFF	TGTGCCAGCAGCACAGGGACCGGGGAGCTGTTTTTT
TRBJ2-7	TRBV27	TRBD1	CASSRLGQGGAYEQYF	TGTGCCAGCAGTAGATTAGGACAGGGAGGCGCCTACGAGCAGTACTTC
TRBJ2-3	TRBV9	.	CASSVDGRMDTQYF	TGTGCCAGCAGCGTCGACGGGAGAATGGATACGCAGTATTTT
TRBJ2-6	TRBV7-3	.	CASSLDYTSGANVLTF	TGTGCCAGCAGCTTAGATTACACCTCTGGGGCCAACGTCCTGACTTTC
TRBJ2-7	TRBV5-1	TRBD2	CASSLVEISGSYEQYF	TGCGCCAGCAGCTTGGTGGAGATTAGCGGGAGCTACGAGCAGTACTTC
TRBJ2-5	TRBV5-4	TRBD2	CASSPGSGSAETQYF	TGTGCCAGCAGTCCCGGGAGCGGGAGTGCAGAGACCCAGTACTTC
TRBJ2-7	TRBV5-4	.	CASSLGQEDEQYF	TGTGCCAGCAGCTTGGGTCAGGAGGACGAGCAGTACTTC
TRBJ2-1	TRBV5-1	TRBD1	CASSLAGTGGYNEQFF	TGCGCCAGCAGCTTGGCCGGGACAGGGGGTTACAATGAGCAGTTCTTC
TRBJ2-2	TRBV2	TRBD1	CASMGTGSNTGELFF	TGTGCCAGCATGGGGACAGGATCGAACACCGGGGAGCTGTTTTTT
TRBJ2-7	TRBV5-1	.	CASSQDRAYEQYF	TGCGCCAGCAGTCAAGACAGAGCCTACGAGCAGTACTTC
TRBJ2-1	TRBV6-5	.	CASSYKGVAANEQFF	TGTGCCAGCAGTTACAAAGGGGTAGCGGCCAATGAGCAGTTCTTC
TRBJ1-4	TRBV27	TRBD1	CASSLSSGQGTEKLFF	TGTGCCAGCAGTTTATCTTCGGGACAGGGGACTGAAAAACTGTTTTTT